The clone carrying this T cell receptor beta chain occurred many times. What it recognizes is unknown. Via MiXCR, TCRdb re-called the 5' RACE reads, giving one row per CDR3 protein. Of about 690,000 distinct CDR3 sequences in the sample, roughly 6% were seen once. This record comes from a study of identical twins. Points from the study as a whole: Zero-insertion findings could be partly confounded by invariant cells (MAIT and iNKT cells). Models, which agreed with sharing between unrelated individuals, nonetheless underestimated the out-of-frame TCR alpha sharing seen in monozygotic twins. Excess low generation probability was seen in twin-shared out-of-frame alpha sequences.

The ends lost 4 bases at V and 4 bases at J; junction bases unmatched: 4. Germline lookup yields CDR1 MNHEY and CDR2 SMNVEV (reference sequence). The CDR3 contains 15 residues. Each donor (without exception) was a healthy Caucasian. The chain uses TRBV27 and TRBJ2-1; 10 nucleotides match TRBD2. The receptor comes from a man aged 18 to 29 in good health. The sequenced material came from naive T cells sorted from blood. The CDR3 nucleotides are TGTGCCAGCAGTTCGGGACTAGCGCCATACAATGAGCAGTTCTTC. Protein: CASSSGLAPYNEQFF.